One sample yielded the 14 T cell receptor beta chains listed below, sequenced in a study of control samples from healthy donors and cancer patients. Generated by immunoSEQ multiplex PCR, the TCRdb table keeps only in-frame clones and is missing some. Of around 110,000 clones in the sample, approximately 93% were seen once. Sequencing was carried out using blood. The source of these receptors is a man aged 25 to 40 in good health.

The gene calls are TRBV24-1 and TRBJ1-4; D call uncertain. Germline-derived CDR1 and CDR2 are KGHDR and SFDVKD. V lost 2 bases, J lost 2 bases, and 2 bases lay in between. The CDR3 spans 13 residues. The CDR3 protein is CATSDWTNEKLFF. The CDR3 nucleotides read TGTGCCACCAGTGATTGGACTAATGAAAAACTGTTTTTT.

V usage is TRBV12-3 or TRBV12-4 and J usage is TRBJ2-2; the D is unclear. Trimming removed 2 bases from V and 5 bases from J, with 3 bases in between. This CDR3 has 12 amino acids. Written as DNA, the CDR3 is TGTGCCAGCAGTTTAAAGACCGGGGAGCTGTTTTTT. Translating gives CASSLKTGELFF.

DNA of the CDR3: TGTGCCAGCAGTCCCCGGACAGGTGAAGATTCCTACGAGCAGTACGTC. It codes for CASSPRTGEDSYEQYV. The chain employs TRBV27 and TRBJ2-7; TRBD1 matches 7 bases. The CDR3 length is 16 residues. The germline CDR1 and CDR2 sequences are MNHEY and SMNVEV (reference sequence). With V trimmed by 5 bases and J by 1 base, 11 bases remained unmatched.

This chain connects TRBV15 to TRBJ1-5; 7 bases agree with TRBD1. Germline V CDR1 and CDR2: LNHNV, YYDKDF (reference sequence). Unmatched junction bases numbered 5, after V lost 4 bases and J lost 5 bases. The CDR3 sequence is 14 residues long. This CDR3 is CATSTQGEDQPQHF. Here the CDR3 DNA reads TGTGCCACCAGCACCCAGGGGGAGGATCAGCCCCAGCATTTT. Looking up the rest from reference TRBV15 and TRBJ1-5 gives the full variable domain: DAMVIQNPRYQVTQFGKPVTLSCSQTLNHNVMYWYQQKSSQAPKLLFHYYDKDFNNEADTPDNFQSRRPNTSFCFLDIRSPGLGDTAMYLCATSTQGEDQPQHFGDGTRLSIL.

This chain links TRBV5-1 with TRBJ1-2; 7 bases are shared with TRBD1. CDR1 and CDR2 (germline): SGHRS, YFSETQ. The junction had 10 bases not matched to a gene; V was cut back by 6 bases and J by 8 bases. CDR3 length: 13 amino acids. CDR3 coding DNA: TGCGCCAGCACCAGGGGGGGGGCGAAAGGCTACACCTTC. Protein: CASTRGGAKGYTF.

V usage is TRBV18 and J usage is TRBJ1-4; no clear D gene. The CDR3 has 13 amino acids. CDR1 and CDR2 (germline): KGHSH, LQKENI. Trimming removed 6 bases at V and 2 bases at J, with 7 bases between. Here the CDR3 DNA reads TGTGCCAGCTCCCCCAGGACTAATGAAAAACTGTTTTTT. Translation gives CASSPRTNEKLFF.

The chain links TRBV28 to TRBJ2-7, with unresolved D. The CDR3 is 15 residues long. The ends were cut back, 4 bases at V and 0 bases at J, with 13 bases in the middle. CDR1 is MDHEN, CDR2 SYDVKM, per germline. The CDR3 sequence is CASSSRTASSYEQYF. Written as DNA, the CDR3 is TGTGCCAGCAGTTCTCGGACGGCGAGCTCCTACGAGCAGTACTTC.

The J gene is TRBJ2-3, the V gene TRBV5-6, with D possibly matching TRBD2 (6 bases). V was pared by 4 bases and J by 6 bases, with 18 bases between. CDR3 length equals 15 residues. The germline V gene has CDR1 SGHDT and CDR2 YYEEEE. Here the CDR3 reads CASSEGLPAVDTQYF. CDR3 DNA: TGTGCCAGCAGCGAGGGACTCCCTGCAGTGGATACGCAGTATTTT.

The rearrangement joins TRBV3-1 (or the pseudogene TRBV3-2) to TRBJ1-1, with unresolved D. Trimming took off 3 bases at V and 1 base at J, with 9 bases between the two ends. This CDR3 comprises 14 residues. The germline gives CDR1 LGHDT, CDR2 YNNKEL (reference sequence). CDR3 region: CASSQESGNTEAFF. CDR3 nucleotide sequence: TGTGCCAGCAGCCAGGAGTCGGGGAACACTGAAGCTTTCTTT.

CDR3 loop: CAWSDVDRGHDQPQHF. The DNA of the CDR3 is TGTGCCTGGAGTGATGTGGACAGGGGGCACGATCAGCCCCAGCATTTT. This chain connects TRBV30 to TRBJ1-5, with 11 bases fitting TRBD1. Germline V gene lookup returns CDR1 GTSNPN and CDR2 SVGIG (reference sequence). V was clipped by 1 base and J by 5 bases; unmatched bases: 7. This CDR3 comprises 16 residues. Full variable domain (rest looked up from reference TRBV30 and TRBJ1-5): SQTIHQWPATLVQPVGSPLSLECTVEGTSNPNLYWYRQAAGRGLQLLFYSVGIGQISSEVPQNLSASRPQDRQFILSSKKLLLSDSGFYLCAWSDVDRGHDQPQHFGDGTRLSIL.

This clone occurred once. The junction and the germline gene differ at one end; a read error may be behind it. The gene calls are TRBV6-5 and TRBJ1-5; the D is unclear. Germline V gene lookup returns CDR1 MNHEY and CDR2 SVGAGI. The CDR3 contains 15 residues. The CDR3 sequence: CAGRGITGSNQPQHF. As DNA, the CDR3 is TGTGCCGGCAGAGGGATTACGGGTAGCAATCAGCCCCAGCATTTT.

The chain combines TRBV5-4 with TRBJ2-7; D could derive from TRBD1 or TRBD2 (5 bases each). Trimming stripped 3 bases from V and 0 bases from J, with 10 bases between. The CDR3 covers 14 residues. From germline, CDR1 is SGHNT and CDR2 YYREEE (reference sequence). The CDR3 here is CASSSGDRSYEQYF. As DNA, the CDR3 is TGTGCCAGCAGCTCCGGGGACCGCTCCTACGAGCAGTACTTC.

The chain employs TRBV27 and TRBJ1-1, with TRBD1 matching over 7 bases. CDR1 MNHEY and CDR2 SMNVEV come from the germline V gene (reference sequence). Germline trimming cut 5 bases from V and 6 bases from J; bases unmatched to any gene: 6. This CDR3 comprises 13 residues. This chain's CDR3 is CASSKGARSEAFF. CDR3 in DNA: TGTGCCAGCAGTAAGGGGGCGCGCTCTGAAGCTTTCTTT.

CDR3 residues: CASSRDRWANYGYTF. For the CDR3, the DNA is TGCGCCAGCAGCCGAGACAGGTGGGCTAACTATGGCTACACCTTC. V is TRBV4-1 and J is TRBJ1-2; possible D gene TRBD1, 6 bases. Germline V gene data show CDR1 as MGHRA and CDR2 as YSYEKL. The CDR3 contains 15 residues. The V end lost 4 bases, the J end lost 0 bases, and 12 bases lay between the germline ends.